This T cell receptor (beta chain) is drawn from a study of long-term antiretroviral therapy in people with HIV. CDR3 length: 15 residues. V shed 3 bases and J shed 0 bases, with 12 bases lying between them. Germline CDR1 and CDR2: SGHRS and YFSETQ. Study findings and constraints: Every time point showed a repertoire led by clones expanded before ART.

Comments on this clone: Its antigen is unknown.

It was version v3.0 of the immunoSEQ assay that was run at survey level. This table comes from immunoSEQ multiplex PCR, and its TCRdb copy is limited to in-frame clones, with some not included. In the table there are 20,000 to 25,000 clones, roughly 90% of which are singletons. The TCR sequence derives from a man aged 55-75 years with HIV. The J gene is TRBJ1-1, the V gene TRBV5-1; D remains unclear. This sample comprised unsorted PBMCs, obtained 0.6 years after starting antiretroviral therapy. CDR3 sequence reads: CASSSGRTMNTEAFF. The DNA of the CDR3 is TGCGCCAGCAGCTCCGGACGGACCATGAACACTGAAGCTTTCTTT.